The clone carrying this T cell receptor (beta chain) came up many times. TCRdb reanalysed the 5' RACE reads using MiXCR and keeps one entry per CDR3 protein. The sample contains about 55,000 distinct CDR3 sequences, around 6.6% of which appear only once. V was clipped by 6 bases and J by 5 bases, with 12 bases between them. The CDR3 consists of 13 residues. This record comes from a study of early T cells in non-severe SARS-CoV-2 infection. The chain joins TRBV12-3 or TRBV12-4 to TRBJ2-3, with a tentative D call TRBD2 (5 bases). The TCR sequence derives from an adult who was a healthcare worker with PCR-confirmed SARS-CoV-2 infection or an uninfected control (not recorded which). The source was whole blood, collected at baseline. The CDR3 nucleotides read TGTGCCAGCAGCCGCAGGAGCGGAGATACGCAGTATTTT. Protein product: CASSRRSGDTQYF.